This T cell receptor beta chain was found in a study of blood T cell repertoires in COVID-19. The CDR3 contains 13 residues. Germline CDR1 MDHEN, CDR2 SYDVKM. Trimming shortened V by 7 bases and J by 4 bases, and 11 bases separated the two germline ends. Repertoires were generated with immunoSEQ multiplex PCR, while TCRdb's copy carries only in-frame clones and drops some. The sample has tens of thousands of clones, 75% to 85% seen once. This TCR was sampled from a woman over 75 with active or convalescent COVID-19. J is TRBJ2-1 and V is TRBV28, with a possible D match to TRBD1 (6 bases). Source material: peripheral blood. The CDR3 nucleotides are TGTGCCAGCACAGGAGACAGGTACAATGAGCAGTTCTTC. This encodes CASTGDRYNEQFF. Full variable domain (rest looked up from reference TRBV28 and TRBJ2-1): DVKVTQSSRYLVKRTGEKVFLECVQDMDHENMFWYRQDPGLGLRLIYFSYDVKMKEKGDIPEGYSVSREKKERFSLILESASTNQTSMYLCASTGDRYNEQFFGPGTRLTVL.